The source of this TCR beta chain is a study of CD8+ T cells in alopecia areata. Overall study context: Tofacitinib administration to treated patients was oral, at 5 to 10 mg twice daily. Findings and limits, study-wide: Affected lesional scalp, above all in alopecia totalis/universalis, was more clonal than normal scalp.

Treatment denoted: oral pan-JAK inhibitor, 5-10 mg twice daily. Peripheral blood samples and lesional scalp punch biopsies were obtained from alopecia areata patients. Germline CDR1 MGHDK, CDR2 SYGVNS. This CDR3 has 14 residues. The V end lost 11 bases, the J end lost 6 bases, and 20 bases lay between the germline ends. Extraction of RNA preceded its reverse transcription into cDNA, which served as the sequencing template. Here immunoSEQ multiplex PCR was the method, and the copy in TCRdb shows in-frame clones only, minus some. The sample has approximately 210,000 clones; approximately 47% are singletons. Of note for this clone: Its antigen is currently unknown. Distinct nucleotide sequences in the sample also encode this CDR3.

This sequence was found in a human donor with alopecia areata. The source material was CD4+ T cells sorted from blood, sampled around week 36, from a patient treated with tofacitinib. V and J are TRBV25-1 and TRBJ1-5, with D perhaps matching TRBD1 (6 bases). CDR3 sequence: CAYPGGDFGQPQHF. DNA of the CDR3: TGTGCCTACCCGGGGGGCGATTTTGGTCAGCCCCAGCATTTT.